This entry lists 15 T cell receptor beta chains sequenced from one sample in a study of blood T cell repertoires in COVID-19. Libraries were prepared by immunoSEQ multiplex PCR; TCRdb keeps only in-frame clonotypes and omits some of them. The sample has 200,000 to 300,000 clones, 84% seen once; the top ten hold 4.2%. The sample comprised peripheral blood. The receptor set was obtained from a man aged 55 to 69 with acute or convalescent COVID-19.

This clone has only a few counts. The chain combines TRBV5-1 with TRBJ2-3; D unresolved. The germline V gene has CDR1 SGHRS and CDR2 YFSETQ. V was clipped by 0 bases and J by 6 bases, with 11 bases between them. CDR3 length: 14 residues. The CDR3 loop is CASSLGSFRDTQYF. Here the CDR3 DNA reads TGCGCCAGCAGCTTGGGGAGTTTTCGGGATACGCAGTATTTT. Complete variable domain (other parts from reference TRBV5-1 and TRBJ2-3): KAGVTQTPRYLIKTRGQQVTLSCSPISGHRSVSWYQQTPGQGLQFLFEYFSETQRNKGNFPGRFSGRQFSNSRSEMNVSTLELGDSALYLCASSLGSFRDTQYFGPGTRLTVL.

This rearrangement joins TRBV12-3 or TRBV12-4 to TRBJ2-1; a possible D gene is TRBD2 (6 bases). Trimming cost V 2 bases and J 9 bases, with 8 bases left between them. The length of the CDR3 is 12 residues. The CDR3 protein is CASSLQGLEQFF. The DNA for the CDR3 is TGTGCCAGCAGTTTACAGGGACTTGAGCAGTTCTTC.

The chain employs TRBV2 and TRBJ1-2; 10 bases match TRBD1. Germline CDR1 is SNHLY and CDR2 is FYNNEI. J lost 5 bases, V lost 6 bases, and 6 bases had no gene match. The CDR3 loop spans 14 amino acids. CDR3 DNA sequence: TGTGCCAGCAGAGAGGGACAGGGGAGGTATGGCTACACCTTC. The encoded protein is CASREGQGRYGYTF. Full variable domain (outside the CDR3, taken from reference TRBV2 and TRBJ1-2): EPEVTQTPSHQVTQMGQEVILRCVPISNHLYFYWYRQILGQKVEFLVSFYNNEISEKSEIFDDQFSVERPDGSNFTLKIRSTKLEDSAMYFCASREGQGRYGYTFGSGTRLTVV.

V usage is TRBV6-5 and J usage is TRBJ2-2; unclear D gene. This CDR3 is built from 15 residues. The V end was cut by 0 bases, the J end by 1 base, with 6 bases between. Germline values: CDR1 MNHEY, CDR2 SVGAGI. CDR3 nucleotides: TGTGCCAGCAGTTACTCGATTAGGAACACCGGGGAGCTGTTTTTT. Its translation: CASSYSIRNTGELFF.

The rearrangement joins TRBV6-1 to TRBJ1-2, with D possibly matching TRBD1 (6 bases). The germline V gene encodes CDR1 MNHNS and CDR2 SASEGT. Trimming removed 3 bases from V and 8 bases from J, with 10 bases in between. The CDR3 has 12 amino acids. CDR3 amino acids: CASSDQGRGYTF. Written as DNA, the CDR3 is TGTGCCAGCAGTGATCAGGGGCGAGGCTACACCTTC.

This clone was found once. The J gene is TRBJ2-6, the V gene TRBV2; possible D gene TRBD1, 6 bases. Trimming removed 5 bases from V and 1 base from J, with 6 bases in between. This CDR3 comprises 14 residues. From germline, CDR1 is SNHLY and CDR2 FYNNEI. The CDR3, as DNA: TGTGCCAGCAGTCAGGGGTCTGGGGCCAACGTCCTGACTTTC. Encoded protein: CASSQGSGANVLTF.

This rearrangement joins TRBV28 to TRBJ2-7; tentatively, D is TRBD2 (5 bases). Germline V lookup: CDR1 MDHEN, CDR2 SYDVKM. The length of the CDR3 is 14 residues. The V end lost 3 bases, the J end lost 4 bases, and 13 bases lay between the germline ends. The DNA for the CDR3 is TGTGCCAGCAGTTTCCCGGGGAGCCAATACGAGCAGTACTTC. This encodes CASSFPGSQYEQYF.

The CDR3 DNA reads TGCGCCAGCAGCCAAGAGAGCGGGCCGTCCCACGAGCAGTACTTC. Amino acids: CASSQESGPSHEQYF. J is TRBJ2-7 and V is TRBV4-3; TRBD2 might be the D (6 bases). The germline V gene encodes CDR1 LGHNA and CDR2 YSLEER. V lost 0 bases, J lost 5 bases, and 14 bases lay in between. The CDR3 spans 15 residues.

Details on this clone: Other DNA sequences in this sample translate to the same CDR3. The rearrangement joins TRBV27 to TRBJ1-1, with a tentative D call TRBD1 (5 bases). From germline, CDR1 is MNHEY and CDR2 SMNVEV (reference sequence). V lost 3 bases and J lost 2, with 7 bases in between. The CDR3 totals 13 residues. CDR3 amino acids: CASSFRENTEAFF. Written as DNA, the CDR3 is TGTGCCAGCAGTTTCAGGGAAAACACTGAAGCTTTCTTT.

V is TRBV3-1 (or the pseudogene TRBV3-2) and J is TRBJ2-1; TRBD1 might be the D (6 bases). Trimming cost V 6 bases and J 2 bases, with 11 bases left between them. Per germline, CDR1 LGHDT and CDR2 YNNKEL (reference sequence). The CDR3 has 14 amino acids. CDR3 DNA sequence: TGTGCCAGCAGTCGACAGGAGACCTACAATGAGCAGTTCTTC. This translates into CASSRQETYNEQFF.

The table lists this clone with a count of one. This chain uses TRBV28 with TRBJ2-1, with TRBD2 identical over 7 bases. In germline, CDR1 is MDHEN, CDR2 SYDVKM. The CDR3 covers 14 residues. Trimming cost V 10 bases and J 0 bases; bases outside gene matches: 6. DNA for the CDR3: TGTGCCACCTTTGGCGGGAGCTCCTACAATGAGCAGTTCTTC. Translating gives CATFGGSSYNEQFF.

The genes are TRBV5-1 and TRBJ2-5; no clear D gene. The V end lost 1 base, the J end lost 3 bases, and 10 bases lay between the germline ends. CDR1 is SGHRS, CDR2 YFSETQ, per germline. The CDR3 is made up of 14 amino acids. The CDR3 region has the DNA TGCGCCAGCAGCTTGCTAGTAGGAAAAGAGACCCAGTACTTC. It encodes CASSLLVGKETQYF.

J is TRBJ1-3 and V is TRBV3-1 (or the pseudogene TRBV3-2), with D possibly TRBD1 on 6 matching bases. The CDR3 totals 15 residues. Germline V CDR1 and CDR2: LGHDT, YNNKEL (reference sequence). Trimming took 0 bases from V and 3 from J, leaving 9 bases between them. In nucleotides, the CDR3 is TGTGCCAGCAGCCAAGAGAGGACAGTTGGAAACACCATATATTTT. Translated, it gives CASSQERTVGNTIYF.

The gene calls are TRBV7-9 and TRBJ1-2; D unresolved. The CDR3 sequence is 13 residues long. Trimming shortened V by 6 bases and J by 8 bases, and 16 bases separated the two germline ends. The V gene's germline CDR1 is SEHNR and CDR2 FQNEAQ (reference sequence). The CDR3 nucleotides are TGTGCCAGCAGTATGGGAGCTGCGTCCGGCTACACCTTC. This sequence encodes CASSMGAASGYTF.

In DNA form, the CDR3 reads TGCGCCAGCAGCTTGGAGGCCAGCGCTACTCGTACGCAGTATTTT. As protein: CASSLEASATRTQYF. V is TRBV5-1 and J is TRBJ2-3, with D hard to call. From germline, CDR1 is SGHRS and CDR2 YFSETQ. CDR3 length: 15 amino acids. Trimming left V 0 bases short and J 8 bases short, with 16 bases between. The whole variable domain, filled in from reference TRBV5-1 and TRBJ2-3, reads KAGVTQTPRYLIKTRGQQVTLSCSPISGHRSVSWYQQTPGQGLQFLFEYFSETQRNKGNFPGRFSGRQFSNSRSEMNVSTLELGDSALYLCASSLEASATRTQYFGPGTRLTVL.